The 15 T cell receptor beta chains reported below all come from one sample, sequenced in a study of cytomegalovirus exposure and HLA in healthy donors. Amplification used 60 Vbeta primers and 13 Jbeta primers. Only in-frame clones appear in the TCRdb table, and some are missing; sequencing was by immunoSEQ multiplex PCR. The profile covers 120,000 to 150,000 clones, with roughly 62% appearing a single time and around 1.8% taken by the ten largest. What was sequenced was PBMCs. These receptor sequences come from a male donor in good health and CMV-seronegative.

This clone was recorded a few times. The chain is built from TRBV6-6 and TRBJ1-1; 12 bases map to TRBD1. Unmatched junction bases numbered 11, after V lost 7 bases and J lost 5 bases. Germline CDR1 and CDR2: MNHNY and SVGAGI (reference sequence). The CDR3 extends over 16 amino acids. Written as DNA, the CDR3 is TGTGCCAGCATCTACGGGACAGGGGGCCCGGAGACTGAAGCTTTCTTT. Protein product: CASIYGTGGPETEAFF.

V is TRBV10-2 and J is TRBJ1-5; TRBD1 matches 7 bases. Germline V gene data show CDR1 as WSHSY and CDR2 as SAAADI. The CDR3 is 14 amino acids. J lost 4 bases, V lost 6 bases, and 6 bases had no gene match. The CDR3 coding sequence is TGCGCCAGCAGGGCAGGACAGGTTAATCAGCCCCAGCATTTT. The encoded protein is CASRAGQVNQPQHF.

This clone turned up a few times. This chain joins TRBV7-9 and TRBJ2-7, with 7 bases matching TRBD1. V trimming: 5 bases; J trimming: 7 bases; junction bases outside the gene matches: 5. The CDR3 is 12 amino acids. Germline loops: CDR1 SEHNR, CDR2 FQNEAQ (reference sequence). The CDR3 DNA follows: TGTGCCAGCAGCCACATACAGGGGGAGCAGTACTTC. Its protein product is CASSHIQGEQYF.

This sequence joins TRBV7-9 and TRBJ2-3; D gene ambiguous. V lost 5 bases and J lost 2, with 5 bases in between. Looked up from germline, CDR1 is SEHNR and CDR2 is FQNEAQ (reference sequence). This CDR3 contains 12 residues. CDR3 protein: CASSPSTDTQYF. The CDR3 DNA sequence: TGTGCCAGCAGCCCTTCCACAGATACGCAGTATTTT.

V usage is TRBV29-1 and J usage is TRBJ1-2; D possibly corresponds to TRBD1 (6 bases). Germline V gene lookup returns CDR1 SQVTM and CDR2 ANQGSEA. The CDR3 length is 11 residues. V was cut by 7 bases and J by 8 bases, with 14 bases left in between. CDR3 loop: CSARDTGGYTF. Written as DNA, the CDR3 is TGCAGCGCTCGGGACACTGGGGGCTACACCTTC.

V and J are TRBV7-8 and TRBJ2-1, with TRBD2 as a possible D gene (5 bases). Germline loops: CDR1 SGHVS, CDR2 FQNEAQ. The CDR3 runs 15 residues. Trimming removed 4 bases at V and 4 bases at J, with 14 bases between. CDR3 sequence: CASSSGIGSYNEQFF. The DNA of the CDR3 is TGTGCCAGCAGCTCGGGAATCGGGTCGTACAATGAGCAGTTCTTC.

CDR3 coding DNA: TGTGCCAGCAGTTTCGGCGTTCCTAGAGCGGGGGCCTACGAGCAGTACTTC. Translation: CASSFGVPRAGAYEQYF. The chain employs TRBV27 and TRBJ2-7, with TRBD2 identical over 8 bases. Germline CDR1 and CDR2: MNHEY and SMNVEV (reference sequence). The CDR3 runs 17 residues. V lost 3 bases to trimming and J lost 2 bases; unmatched junction nucleotides: 12.

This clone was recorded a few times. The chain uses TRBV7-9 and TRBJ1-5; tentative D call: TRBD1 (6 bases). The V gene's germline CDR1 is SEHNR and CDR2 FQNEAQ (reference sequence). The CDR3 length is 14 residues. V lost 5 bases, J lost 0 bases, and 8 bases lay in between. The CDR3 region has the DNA TGTGCCAGCAGCGGGGGCCTTAGCAATCAGCCCCAGCATTTT. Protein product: CASSGGLSNQPQHF.

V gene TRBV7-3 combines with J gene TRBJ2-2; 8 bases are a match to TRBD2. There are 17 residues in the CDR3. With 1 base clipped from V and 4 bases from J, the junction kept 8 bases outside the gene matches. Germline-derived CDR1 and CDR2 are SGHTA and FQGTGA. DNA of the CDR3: TGTGCCAGCAGCTTAAGGCTCCCCGGGGGGGGCACCGGGGAGCTGTTTTTT. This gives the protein CASSLRLPGGGTGELFF.

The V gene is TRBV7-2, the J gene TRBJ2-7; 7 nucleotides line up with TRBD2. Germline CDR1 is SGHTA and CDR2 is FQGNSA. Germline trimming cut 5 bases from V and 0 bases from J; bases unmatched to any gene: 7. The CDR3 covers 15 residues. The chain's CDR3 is CASSLVGGGSYEQYF. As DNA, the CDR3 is TGTGCCAGCAGCCTCGTGGGGGGGGGCTCCTACGAGCAGTACTTC.

The CDR3 loop is CASSYSWSSPLHF. The CDR3 coding sequence is TGTGCCAGCAGTTACAGCTGGAGTTCACCCCTCCACTTT. The chain carries TRBV6-5 and TRBJ1-6; D is undetermined. This CDR3 region has 13 residues. Germline CDR1 is MNHEY and CDR2 is SVGAGI. V shed 2 bases and J shed 9 bases, with 8 bases lying between them.

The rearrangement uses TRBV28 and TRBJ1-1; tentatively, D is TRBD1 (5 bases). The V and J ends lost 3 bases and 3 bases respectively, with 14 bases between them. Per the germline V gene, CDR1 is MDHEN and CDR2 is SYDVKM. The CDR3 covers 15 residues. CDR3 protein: CASSLPLTGDTEAFF. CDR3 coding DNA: TGTGCCAGCAGTTTGCCGCTAACGGGGGACACTGAAGCTTTCTTT.

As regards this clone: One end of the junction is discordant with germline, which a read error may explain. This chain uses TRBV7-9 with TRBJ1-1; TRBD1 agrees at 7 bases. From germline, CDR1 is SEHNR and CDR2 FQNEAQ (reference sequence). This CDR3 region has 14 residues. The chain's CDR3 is CSSSARTGNTEAFF. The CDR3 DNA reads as TGTTCCAGCAGCGCCAGGACAGGGAACACTGAAGCTTTCTTT.

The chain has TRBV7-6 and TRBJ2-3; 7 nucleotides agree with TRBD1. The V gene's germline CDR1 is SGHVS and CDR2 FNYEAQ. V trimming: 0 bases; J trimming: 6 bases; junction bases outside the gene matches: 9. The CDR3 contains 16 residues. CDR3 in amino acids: CASSLASSATGDTQYF. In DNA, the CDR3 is TGTGCCAGCAGCTTAGCATCTAGTGCGACAGGGGATACGCAGTATTTT.

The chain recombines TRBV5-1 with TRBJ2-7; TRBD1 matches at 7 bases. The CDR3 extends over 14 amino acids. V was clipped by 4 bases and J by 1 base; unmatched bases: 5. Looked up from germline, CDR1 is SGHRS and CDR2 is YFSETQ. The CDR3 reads CASSLTGFSYEQYF. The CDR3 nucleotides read TGCGCCAGCAGCCTGACAGGGTTTTCCTACGAGCAGTACTTC. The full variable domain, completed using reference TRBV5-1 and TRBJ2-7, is KAGVTQTPRYLIKTRGQQVTLSCSPISGHRSVSWYQQTPGQGLQFLFEYFSETQRNKGNFPGRFSGRQFSNSRSEMNVSTLELGDSALYLCASSLTGFSYEQYFGPGTRLTVT.